This TCR beta chain was captured by sequencing in a study of graft-versus-host responses after intestinal transplantation. Findings and limits, study-wide: Ileal or blood samples showed some GvH clones first, and such clones were also found in recipient marrow.

Comments on this clone: The target antigen is unknown.

The assay was immunoSEQ multiplex PCR, and TCRdb's table has in-frame clones only and misses some. The sample carries roughly 96,000 clones, roughly 90% recorded once. CDR3 length equals 13 residues. Germline V gene sequence: CDR1 SQVTM, CDR2 ANQGSEA. Deletions cut 5 bases from V and 4 bases from J, with 12 bases between. This TCR was sampled from a human donor who received an intestinal transplant. The genes are TRBV29-1 and TRBJ1-3, with D maybe TRBD1 (5 bases). Here the sequenced sample was unstimulated CD8+ T cells sorted from spleen or lymph node cells, taken before intestinal transplant. DNA for the CDR3: TGCAGCGTTCCAGGGCTGTCCGGAAACACCATATATTTT. The encoded protein is CSVPGLSGNTIYF.